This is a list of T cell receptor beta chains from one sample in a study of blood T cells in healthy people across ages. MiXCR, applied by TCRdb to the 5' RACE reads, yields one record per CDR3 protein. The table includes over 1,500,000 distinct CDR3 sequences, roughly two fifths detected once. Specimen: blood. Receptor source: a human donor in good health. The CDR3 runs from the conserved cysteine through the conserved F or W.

CDR3aa: CASSPATRTSGNTIYF; j_gene: TRBJ1-3; v_gene: TRBV18
CDR3aa: CASSEVGQGGSGELFF; j_gene: TRBJ2-2; v_gene: TRBV7-7
CDR3aa: CSAPPTSGGTYYEQYF; j_gene: NA; v_gene: TRBV20-1
CDR3aa: CASSYTGYGYGYTF; j_gene: TRBJ1-2; v_gene: TRBV7-2
CDR3aa: CSASETFNTEAFF; j_gene: TRBJ1-1; v_gene: TRBV20-1
CDR3aa: CASSSQPGTTYEQYF; j_gene: TRBJ2-7; v_gene: TRBV6-2/TRBV6-3
CDR3aa: CASKIRDNPFMLHNQPQHF; j_gene: TRBJ1-5; v_gene: TRBV28
CDR3aa: CASRRTGNAGGYTF; j_gene: TRBJ1-2; v_gene: TRBV27
CDR3aa: CASSQGQGNTEAFF; j_gene: TRBJ1-1; v_gene: TRBV4-3
CDR3aa: CASGSDRHDPNEQYF; j_gene: TRBJ2-7; v_gene: TRBV7-3
CDR3aa: CASSLGPLGQYF; j_gene: TRBJ2-3; v_gene: TRBV5-1
CDR3aa: CASRKMLSTDTQYF; j_gene: TRBJ2-3; v_gene: TRBV7-2
CDR3aa: CASSPTGTSWEQYF; j_gene: TRBJ2-4; v_gene: TRBV5-6
CDR3aa: CASRRARVETQYF; j_gene: TRBJ2-5; v_gene: TRBV6-5
CDR3aa: CSARPDRQEQFF; j_gene: TRBJ2-1; v_gene: TRBV20-1
CDR3aa: CASSFRSGGQYEQYF; j_gene: TRBJ2-7; v_gene: TRBV7-2
CDR3aa: CSASPGTETYNEQFF; j_gene: TRBJ2-1; v_gene: TRBV20-1
CDR3aa: CSVLGATEAFF; j_gene: TRBJ1-1; v_gene: TRBV29-1
CDR3aa: CSVSGQTYNEQFF; j_gene: TRBJ2-1; v_gene: TRBV29-1
CDR3aa: CASSWTGQSNEKLFF; j_gene: TRBJ1-4; v_gene: TRBV5-1
CDR3aa: CASRGAGVNEQFF; j_gene: TRBJ2-1; v_gene: TRBV7-2
CDR3aa: CASSSIPTGDAEAFF; j_gene: TRBJ1-1; v_gene: TRBV5-5
CDR3aa: CASSSQSSYNEQFF; j_gene: TRBJ2-1; v_gene: TRBV7-9
CDR3aa: CSASRGGLAMETQYF; j_gene: TRBJ2-5; v_gene: TRBV20-1
CDR3aa: CASSFSGRGAGYTF; j_gene: TRBJ1-2; v_gene: TRBV28
CDR3aa: CASSPRGVDGYTF; j_gene: TRBJ1-2; v_gene: TRBV7-2
CDR3aa: CASSQGRYYVQYF; j_gene: TRBJ2-7; v_gene: TRBV3-1
CDR3aa: CASSDSRVHYGYTF; j_gene: TRBJ1-2; v_gene: TRBV27
CDR3aa: CASSQAPLGTEIGYTF; j_gene: TRBJ1-2; v_gene: TRBV3-1
CDR3aa: CSARDRIAGGRYNEQFF; j_gene: TRBJ2-1; v_gene: TRBV20-1
CDR3aa: CASRPRPTGLESNQPQHF; j_gene: TRBJ1-5; v_gene: TRBV6-1
CDR3aa: CASSFWLNEKLFF; j_gene: TRBJ1-4; v_gene: TRBV12-3/TRBV12-4
CDR3aa: CASQGVNYGYTF; j_gene: TRBJ1-2; v_gene: TRBV5-1
CDR3aa: CASSQQLPDTQYF; j_gene: TRBJ2-3; v_gene: TRBV4-3
CDR3aa: CASSARARATYEQYF; j_gene: TRBJ2-7; v_gene: TRBV6-6
CDR3aa: CASSSQHSSETQYF; j_gene: TRBJ2-5; v_gene: TRBV11-2
CDR3aa: CASSYSIGVGGNEQFF; j_gene: TRBJ2-1; v_gene: TRBV6-2/TRBV6-3
CDR3aa: CASSEEPGLSYQETQYF; j_gene: TRBJ2-5; v_gene: TRBV10-2
CDR3aa: CASSHLSRGSYGYTF; j_gene: TRBJ1-2; v_gene: TRBV4-1
CDR3aa: CASSLNPAGTPQGAFF; j_gene: TRBJ1-1; v_gene: TRBV5-1
CDR3aa: CASSLRRTGVYEQYF; j_gene: TRBJ2-7; v_gene: TRBV7-8
CDR3aa: CSVDSGADTGELFF; j_gene: TRBJ2-2; v_gene: TRBV29-1